One sample yielded the 9 T cell receptor beta chains listed below, sequenced in a study of CD8 T cells in Susac syndrome. cDNA came from roughly 0.5 to 1 ug RNA primed by random hexamers. A single record per CDR3 protein comes from TCRdb applying MiXCR to the immunoSEQ multiplex PCR reads. The top ten hold 0.09% to 0.1% of the sample, which has approximately 180,000 distinct CDR3 sequences, 90% to 95% seen once. Sequencing used CD4+ T cells from PBMCs. These receptors were collected from a human donor with multiple sclerosis.

DNA of the CDR3: TGCAGCGTCGCGGGACAGGGAGGGACCACTGAAGCTTTCTTT. Translating it yields CSVAGQGGTTEAFF. The chain has TRBV29-1 and TRBJ1-1; TRBD1 agrees at 9 bases. This CDR3 has 14 residues. CDR1 is SQVTM and CDR2 is ANQGSEA in the germline V gene. J gave up 4 bases and V 6 bases, and 9 bases lay outside the gene matches.

The rearrangement uses TRBV6-1 and TRBJ1-6; D call uncertain. Trimming removed 4 bases from V and 10 bases from J, with 11 bases in between. CDR1 is MNHNS and CDR2 is SASEGT in the germline V gene. The CDR3 spans 13 residues. Here the CDR3 DNA reads TGTGCCAGCAGTGGGGAGGGTCGATCACCCCTCCACTTT. The encoded protein is CASSGEGRSPLHF.

The chain combines TRBV30 with TRBJ2-3; 8 bases agree with TRBD1. CDR3 length equals 18 residues. The V gene's germline CDR1 is GTSNPN and CDR2 SVGIG (reference sequence). Trimming at V came to 0 bases and at J to 1 base, leaving 12 bases not matched to a gene. The DNA of the CDR3 is TGTGCCTGGAGTGTATATTCCGTCGGACAGGGCGGCACAGATACGCAGTATTTT. Residues: CAWSVYSVGQGGTDTQYF.

This sequence joins TRBV6-6 and TRBJ2-5, with 12 bases fitting TRBD2. The CDR3 sequence is 15 residues long. Germline values: CDR1 MNHNY, CDR2 SVGAGI (reference sequence). V trimming: 4 bases; J trimming: 4 bases; junction bases outside the gene matches: 4. CDR3 DNA: TGTGCCAGCAGTTCCGCGACTAGCGGGAGAGAGACCCAGTACTTC. Translating gives CASSSATSGRETQYF.

The V gene is TRBV6-5, the J gene TRBJ2-3; TRBD2 agrees at 7 bases. Trimming took 8 bases from V and 1 from J; bases not matched to a gene: 3. CDR3 size: 13 residues. Germline CDR1 and CDR2: MNHEY and SVGAGI. CDR3 loop: CASGGGGTDTQYF. DNA for the CDR3: TGTGCCAGCGGGGGGGGTGGCACAGATACGCAGTATTTT.

This clonotype is a singleton in its sample. The chain uses TRBV3-1 and TRBJ2-7; 10 bases agree with TRBD2. This CDR3 spans 17 amino acids. Trimming took 0 bases from V and 5 from J; bases not matched to a gene: 10. Germline V gene data show CDR1 as LGHDT and CDR2 as YNNKEL (reference sequence). CDR3 sequence: CASSQDISGRARHEQYF. The CDR3 nucleotides are TGTGCCAGCAGCCAAGATATCAGCGGGAGGGCCAGGCACGAGCAGTACTTC.

J is TRBJ2-4 and V is TRBV5-1, with 7 bases lining up with TRBD2. Germline V lookup: CDR1 SGHRS, CDR2 YFSETQ. Germline trimming cut 4 bases from V and 6 bases from J; bases unmatched to any gene: 13. CDR3 length: 16 amino acids. CDR3 in DNA: TGCGCCAGCAGCCCAGCGGGCGGTGCGGGGGTAAACATTCAGTACTTC. Its protein is CASSPAGGAGVNIQYF.

The chain has TRBV10-3 and TRBJ2-5, with 8 bases fitting TRBD1. The CDR3 is 14 amino acids. Germline V gene data show CDR1 as ENHRY and CDR2 as SYGVKD. After removal of 0 bases from V and 4 bases from J, the junction contained 1 base not matched to a gene. The CDR3 spells CAISESTGGETQYF. The CDR3 region has the DNA TGTGCCATCAGTGAGTCAACAGGGGGAGAGACCCAGTACTTC.

The gene calls are TRBV7-6 and TRBJ1-4, with 8 positions matching TRBD1. Looked up from germline, CDR1 is SGHVS and CDR2 is FNYEAQ. The CDR3 is 15 residues long. Trimming removed 2 bases from V and 8 bases from J; junction bases left unmatched: 7. This CDR3 reads CASSLPGQGGEKLFF. CDR3 DNA sequence: TGTGCCAGCAGCTTACCCGGACAGGGTGGAGAAAAACTGTTTTTT.